Below, one T cell receptor (beta chain) is given with its context. Its cognate antigen has yet to be identified. No base qualities exist here, and no much larger clone lies one base off it. The source of the sample is a study of T cell responses to AZD1222 COVID-19 vaccine (dated by TCRdb to about 2021). Regarding the research as a whole: AZD1222 recipients whose second dose came at about 4 weeks and those whose second dose came at about 12 weeks were combined into one group, since spike-specific TCR depth and breadth did not differ between the two schedules. A total of under 250 trial participants underwent TCR sequencing, of whom 207 had received two doses of AZD1222 and 26 had received two doses of the MenACWY control vaccine. Enrollment into the trials was organized by age into subgroups of 18-55, 56-69 and 70-plus years, and those subgroups contained roughly 140, 27 and 60 TCR-sequenced participants, respectively. Beyond this particular receptor, the publication reports: Conclusions about previously exposed vaccinees were limited because only six AZD1222 recipients were SARS-CoV-2 seropositive at baseline. Because no day 14 peak-response samples were available, the repertoires could be characterized only after the peak T cell response. Most participants were white British and females outnumbered males, and the authors suggested that clonal diversity may have been underestimated. Epitopes outside the regions mutated in the B.1.351 and B.1.1.7 variants were reportedly recognized by nearly half of the unique spike-specific TCRs. The vaccine-associated CD4 TCRs covered the entire spike protein, and the dominant responses fell in regions 160-218 and 743-854. A significant rise in spike-specific TCR breadth and depth was observed after two AZD1222 doses relative to day 0 and relative to MenACWY recipients. The 56-69-year group was small, and its depth increase did not reach significance, likely because of low power.

Based on the germline V gene, the CDR1 and CDR2 sequences are KGHDR and SFDVKD. From cysteine to phenylalanine, the CDR3 is 15 amino acids long. Only CDR3 DNA is held: 45 bases, read in frame from base 1. Between the V and J ends, shortened by 5 bases and 4 bases respectively, the junction contains 16 bases. The time point label corresponds to: baseline before first vaccination. Samples from vaccinated people were obtained from the UK trials COV001 and COV002, which included a single-blind randomized controlled phase 2/3 trial of AZD1222 (ChAdOx1 nCoV-19) in healthy adults. For TCRbeta chain sequencing, PBMC samples were collected from trial participants at day 0 and at day 28 after the second dose. The CDR3 regions of human TCRbeta chains were analyzed by immunosequencing. The original methods were these. Repertoire TCRs were checked for matches against a reference library of SARS-CoV-2-specific TCRs that had been generated using the MIRA antigen-specificity platform. Breadth was defined as the fraction of unique TCRs that were SARS-CoV-2-associated, and depth was defined as the fraction of total T cells that were SARS-CoV-2-associated. Each spike-specific TCR was assigned to its reactive spike region and to a CD4 or CD8 class using the MIRA data. Log10-transformed breadth and depth values were compared by one-way ANOVA with Sidak's multiple comparisons tests. In its TCRdb copy, this immuneACCESS table keeps in-frame sequences only and misses some clones. Where compared with another copy, unresolved V genes explain less than half of these, and the others have no known cause. That table supplies the V and J calls and clone size; D and trimming were determined from the DNA. The sample table shows around 150,000 clones, and 85% to 95% are seen once. 1.2% to 1.5% of the sample goes to the ten largest clones.

The sequence links TRBV24-1 to TRBJ1-1; the D region possibly corresponds to TRBD1 (6 bases align). The input for sequencing was peripheral blood, taken on day 0 of AZD1222 vaccination. This TCR was recovered from an adult in good health. The CDR3 corresponds to CATSVQPSTGTEAFF. The base sequence is TGTGCCACCAGTGTGCAGCCCTCGACAGGCACTGAAGCTTTCTTT.